This T cell receptor beta chain was observed in a study of tissue T cells after allogeneic stem cell transplantation. Study-wide points: Shared clones across patients were few; motif clustering revealed tissue-specific shared signatures.

The CDR3 contains 15 residues. Looked up from germline, CDR1 is MSHET and CDR2 is SYDVDS. V lost 4 bases, J lost 0 bases, and 12 bases lay in between. Comment on this clone: Antigen specificity is unknown. The gene symbols are mouse symbols. The read ends 1 residue shy of where the CDR3 ends; the end is completed using the germline J gene.

Sequencing used immunoSEQ multiplex PCR; TCRdb keeps in-frame clones, though not all of them. The sample includes about 21,000 clones, 69% seen only once; the top ten take under 0.5%. V and J are TRBV29 and TRBJ1-2, with D maybe TRBD1 (5 bases). This receptor was identified in a female BALB/c mouse in good health. The mice in this strain carry MHC haplotype H2-d. The sequenced sample consisted of blood. Partial CDR3 DNA: TGTGCTAGCAGTTCCACGACAGTTGCAAACTCCGACTACACC. Residues: CASSSTTVANSDYT. The whole CDR3 is CASSSTTVANSDYTF.